One sample yielded the 31 T cell receptor beta chains listed below, sequenced in a study of blood T cell repertoires in COVID-19. Using immunoSEQ multiplex PCR, the repertoire was profiled, and TCRdb retains in-frame clones only, with some absent. The sample has fewer than 250,000 clones; approximately 85% are singletons. Material for sequencing was PBMCs or T cells enriched from blood (not recorded which). The receptors derive from a woman aged 45-59 years with acute COVID-19.

V usage is TRBV6-1 and J usage is TRBJ2-5; no clear D gene. The V gene lost 0 bases and the J gene lost 7 bases, with 9 bases spanning the gap. The CDR3 runs to 13 residues. Germline CDR1 is MNHNS and CDR2 is SASEGT. As DNA, the CDR3 is TGTGCCAGCAGTGAAGCGCTTCCGGGGACCCAGTACTTC. Encoded protein: CASSEALPGTQYF.

This chain connects TRBV10-3 to TRBJ1-1; 9 bases line up with TRBD1. CDR3 length: 14 amino acids. J was trimmed by 6 bases and V by 10 bases; bases with no gene match: 12. Germline loops: CDR1 ENHRY, CDR2 SYGVKD. The CDR3, as DNA: TGTGCCACAATTTCGGGACAGGGATCCGCTGAAGCTTTCTTT. This codes for CATISGQGSAEAFF.

The chain combines TRBV6-2 or TRBV6-3 with TRBJ2-7; TRBD1 is a possible D gene (6 bases). This CDR3 is built from 15 residues. The V gene's germline CDR1 is MNHEY and CDR2 SVGEGT. V lost 3 bases and J lost 0, with 12 bases in between. The CDR3 reads CASSYRQGSSYEQYF. The CDR3 DNA reads TGTGCCAGCAGTTATCGCCAGGGGAGCTCCTACGAGCAGTACTTC.

This clone is a singleton in its sample. The J gene is TRBJ2-1, the V gene TRBV7-2, with 13 bases lining up with TRBD2. Germline V gene sequence: CDR1 SGHTA, CDR2 FQGNSA. The CDR3 runs to 16 residues. Germline trimming cut 4 bases from V and 8 bases from J; bases unmatched to any gene: 8. This CDR3 reads CASSSLLAGGPHEQFF. CDR3 sequence (DNA): TGTGCCAGCAGCTCGCTACTAGCGGGGGGGCCTCATGAGCAGTTCTTC.

This chain links TRBV5-4 with TRBJ2-2; 8 bases fit TRBD1. The CDR3 is 17 residues long. Germline CDR1 SGHNT, CDR2 YYREEE (reference sequence). V lost 3 bases to trimming and J lost 2 bases; unmatched junction nucleotides: 9. The CDR3 sequence: CASSSGQGARNTGELFF. The CDR3 DNA follows: TGTGCCAGCAGCTCCGGGCAGGGGGCACGAAACACCGGGGAGCTGTTTTTT. Together with reference TRBV5-4 and TRBJ2-2, the CDR3 gives the full variable domain: ETGVTQSPTHLIKTRGQQVTLRCSSQSGHNTVSWYQQALGQGPQFIFQYYREEENGRGNFPPRFSGLQFPNYSSELNVNALELDDSALYLCASSSGQGARNTGELFFGEGSRLTVL.

In this sample, this clone turned up once. The chain employs TRBV6-6 and TRBJ2-1; no clear D. V lost 7 bases, J lost 1 base, and 11 bases lay in between. The CDR3 has 14 amino acids. Germline CDR1 is MNHNY and CDR2 is SVGAGI (reference sequence). The CDR3 region has the DNA TGTGCCAGCAACGAGCCCATTTCCTACAATGAGCAGTTCTTC. Translated: CASNEPISYNEQFF.

The V call is TRBV6-5, the J call TRBJ1-6; D call uncertain. This CDR3 contains 14 residues. Trimming left V 2 bases short and J 6 bases short, with 8 bases between. The germline gives CDR1 MNHEY, CDR2 SVGAGI. The CDR3 DNA reads as TGTGCCAGCAGTTACCCCAGCGTTAATTCACCCCTCCACTTT. Translated, it gives CASSYPSVNSPLHF.

The chain recombines TRBV5-4 with TRBJ1-2; 7 nucleotides align to TRBD1. The junction had 9 bases not matched to a gene; V was cut back by 5 bases and J by 5 bases. Per germline, CDR1 SGHNT and CDR2 YYREEE (reference sequence). CDR3 size: 14 residues. CDR3 bases: TGTGCCAGCAGTACCTCAGGGGGAGGATATGGCTACACCTTC. Translated, it gives CASSTSGGGYGYTF.

This chain joins TRBV5-6 and TRBJ1-2, with 9 bases matching TRBD1. Germline CDR1 reads SGHDT; CDR2 reads YYEEEE. V shed 9 bases and J 6 bases; nucleotides not matched to a gene: 9. This CDR3 has 13 residues. This CDR3 is CATGRDRDNGYTF. CDR3 coding DNA: TGTGCCACCGGGAGGGACAGGGATAATGGCTACACCTTC.

The chain is built from TRBV25-1 and TRBJ2-5; TRBD1 matches 8 bases. Germline V lookup: CDR1 MGHDK, CDR2 SYGVNS. This CDR3 spans 14 amino acids. V gave up 6 bases and J gave up 5 bases; unmatched junction bases: 8. CDR3 nucleotide sequence: TGTGCCAGCAGGGCAGGGGGCGCTCGGGAGACCCAGTACTTC. Translating it yields CASRAGGARETQYF.

CDR3 sequence reads: CASSWGGASTYNEQFF. In DNA form, the CDR3 reads TGTGCCAGCAGCTGGGGCGGGGCATCAACCTACAATGAGCAGTTCTTC. The chain employs TRBV5-4 and TRBJ2-1; TRBD2 is a possible D gene (6 bases). The CDR3 contains 16 residues. Trimming pared 3 bases from V and 2 bases from J, leaving 15 bases between. Per the germline V gene, CDR1 is SGHNT and CDR2 is YYREEE (reference sequence).

This clone was seen a single time. The chain combines TRBV7-2 with TRBJ1-1; the match to TRBD1 covers 8 bases. The CDR3 length is 16 residues. V was clipped by 4 bases and J by 5 bases; unmatched bases: 12. In germline, CDR1 is SGHTA, CDR2 FQGNSA. CDR3 sequence (DNA): TGTGCCAGCAGCTCGGGACAGGTAGGATTGGAGACTGAAGCTTTCTTT. Translated: CASSSGQVGLETEAFF. The entire variable domain, with the rest obtained from reference TRBV7-2 and TRBJ1-1, is as follows: GAGVSQSPSNKVTEKGKDVELRCDPISGHTALYWYRQSLGQGLEFLIYFQGNSAPDKSGLPSDRFSAERTGGSVSTLTIQRTQQEDSAVYLCASSSGQVGLETEAFFGQGTRLTVV.

The chain joins TRBV11-3 to TRBJ2-5; tentative D call: TRBD1 (5 bases). Germline CDR1 SGHNT, CDR2 YENEEA. Trimming shortened V by 8 bases and J by 5 bases, and 18 bases separated the two germline ends. CDR3 length: 14 residues. The CDR3 coding sequence is TGTGCCAGCCCTGCCAGGGTTCCCTCGGAGACCCAGTACTTC. Protein: CASPARVPSETQYF.

V gene TRBV30 combines with J gene TRBJ1-5, with TRBD1 as a possible D gene (6 bases). CDR1 GTSNPN and CDR2 SVGIG come from the germline V gene (reference sequence). V was pared by 1 base and J by 2 bases, with 12 bases between. The CDR3 loop spans 15 amino acids. In DNA form, the CDR3 reads TGTGCCTGGAGTGAAGGCAGGGGTGGCAATCAGCCCCAGCATTTT. This encodes CAWSEGRGGNQPQHF.

V is TRBV29-1 and J is TRBJ2-7, with TRBD1 identical over 7 bases. Looked up from germline, CDR1 is SQVTM and CDR2 is ANQGSEA. This CDR3 region has 15 residues. Trimming cost V 4 bases and J 7 bases; bases outside gene matches: 16. CDR3 sequence (DNA): TGCAGCGTTGTTGACTCGGGACAGAGGAGAGAGGAGCAGTACTTC. Translated: CSVVDSGQRREEQYF.

The rearrangement joins TRBV3-1 (or the pseudogene TRBV3-2) to TRBJ2-5, with D tentatively TRBD2 (6 bases). Germline V lookup: CDR1 LGHDT, CDR2 YNNKEL (reference sequence). Trimming removed 3 bases at V and 1 base at J, with 18 bases between. This CDR3 contains 17 residues. The chain's CDR3 is CASSHLRGSNRQETQYF. In nucleotides, the CDR3 is TGTGCCAGCAGCCATCTCCGGGGGTCTAACCGCCAAGAGACCCAGTACTTC.

The V call is TRBV14, the J call TRBJ1-2; perhaps TRBD1 as D (5 bases). V was shortened by 3 bases and J by 2 bases, with 7 bases between the two germline ends. The CDR3 consists of 13 residues. Germline V gives CDR1 SGHDN, CDR2 FVKESK. CDR3 coding DNA: TGTGCCAGCAGCCAGGCAGGGAACTATGGCTACACCTTC. Translated, it gives CASSQAGNYGYTF.

This chain joins TRBV19 and TRBJ2-1; 9 positions match TRBD1. V was clipped by 2 bases and J by 4 bases; unmatched bases: 9. CDR3 length: 17 residues. Germline loops: CDR1 LNHDA, CDR2 SQIVND (reference sequence). DNA of the CDR3: TGTGCCAGTAGTATACCCCGAAACAGGGGGCCTTACAATGAGCAGTTCTTC. Translated, it gives CASSIPRNRGPYNEQFF.

This chain uses TRBV10-3 with TRBJ2-3, with 12 bases aligning to TRBD2. Looked up from germline, CDR1 is ENHRY and CDR2 is SYGVKD. Trimming took 5 bases from V and 3 from J; bases not matched to a gene: 6. The CDR3 covers 16 residues. DNA of the CDR3: TGTGCCATCAGTAGACTAGCGGGGGCCGGTACAGATACGCAGTATTTT. This gives the protein CAISRLAGAGTDTQYF.

V and J are TRBV2 and TRBJ1-1; 10 bases align to TRBD1. V lost 10 bases to trimming and J lost 3 bases; unmatched junction nucleotides: 8. The length of the CDR3 is 14 residues. Looked up from germline, CDR1 is SNHLY and CDR2 is FYNNEI. CDR3 coding DNA: TGTGCCATCCGACAGGGGGCGCGGGACACTGAAGCTTTCTTT. This translates into CAIRQGARDTEAFF.

The CDR3 bases are TGTGCCAGCAGCGGACAGGGACGGGTTAATAATTCACCCCTCCACTTT. Its translation: CASSGQGRVNNSPLHF. The rearrangement uses TRBV2 and TRBJ1-6; 8 bases match TRBD1. The length of the CDR3 is 16 residues. Per the germline V gene, CDR1 is SNHLY and CDR2 is FYNNEI. Unmatched junction bases numbered 9, after V lost 6 bases and J lost 5 bases.

This clone appeared a few times. This sample includes further DNA sequences coding for the same CDR3. The chain employs TRBV19 and TRBJ2-7; TRBD1 matches at 12 bases. This CDR3 is 15 amino acids long. V gave up 1 base and J gave up 5 bases; unmatched junction bases: 3. CDR1 LNHDA and CDR2 SQIVND come from the germline V gene (reference sequence). The chain's CDR3 is CASSIGRDRGHEQYF. CDR3 DNA sequence: TGTGCCAGTAGTATAGGCCGGGACAGGGGGCACGAGCAGTACTTC.

V gene TRBV4-1 combines with J gene TRBJ1-2; 9 nucleotides align to TRBD1. The CDR3 has 15 amino acids. Losses at the gene ends were 0 bases for V and 9 bases for J; bases not matched to a gene: 8. Germline lookup yields CDR1 MGHRA and CDR2 YSYEKL. CDR3 protein: CASSQDPGTGIRYTF. The DNA of the CDR3 is TGCGCCAGCAGCCAAGATCCCGGGACAGGGATTCGCTACACCTTC.

The chain recombines TRBV25-1 with TRBJ2-7; 10 bases are shared with TRBD1. Germline V gives CDR1 MGHDK, CDR2 SYGVNS. With 4 bases clipped from V and 0 bases from J, the junction kept 6 bases outside the gene matches. The CDR3 sequence is 16 residues long. The CDR3, as DNA: TGTGCCAGCAGTGGCGGGACAGGGGCGGACTCCTACGAGCAGTACTTC. This sequence encodes CASSGGTGADSYEQYF.

This clone was counted only a few times. V gene TRBV6-1 combines with J gene TRBJ1-5; D possibly corresponds to TRBD1 (5 bases). Germline-derived CDR1 and CDR2 are MNHNS and SASEGT. The V and J ends lost 3 bases and 0 bases respectively, with 9 bases between them. This CDR3 region has 15 residues. The CDR3 protein is CASSEMTVSNQPQHF. CDR3 in DNA: TGTGCCAGCAGTGAGATGACAGTTAGCAATCAGCCCCAGCATTTT.

The chain couples TRBV7-2 to TRBJ2-7, with 8 bases matching TRBD2. CDR1 and CDR2 from the germline V gene are SGHTA and FQGNSA. The CDR3 has 16 residues. V shed 1 base, J shed 2 bases, and the junction held 7 bases outside the gene matches. Here the CDR3 DNA reads TGTGCCAGCAGCTTAGACGGCGGGGGGCTACCCTACGAGCAGTACTTC. This encodes CASSLDGGGLPYEQYF.

This chain joins TRBV5-1 and TRBJ1-2, with 7 bases matching TRBD1. Germline assignment: CDR1 SGHRS and CDR2 YFSETQ. The CDR3 runs to 14 residues. The V gene end was trimmed by 4 bases and the J gene end by 2 bases; junction bases not matched to a gene: 5. The DNA for the CDR3 is TGCGCCAGCAGCGCAACACAGGGGAACTATGGCTACACCTTC. Protein: CASSATQGNYGYTF.

This chain connects TRBV3-1 (or the pseudogene TRBV3-2) to TRBJ1-4; D may be TRBD1 (5 bases). From germline, CDR1 is LGHDT and CDR2 YNNKEL (reference sequence). Trimming took 2 bases from V and 3 from J, leaving 10 bases between them. CDR3 length equals 15 residues. CDR3 bases: TGTGCCAGCAGCCAAAGGGGATCACCTAATGAAAAACTGTTTTTT. It encodes CASSQRGSPNEKLFF.

This chain joins TRBV5-4 and TRBJ1-1; no firm D call. V lost 5 bases and J 1 base, leaving 15 bases between the germline ends. Germline CDR1 SGHNT, CDR2 YYREEE (reference sequence). This CDR3 comprises 15 residues. The CDR3 reads CASRLQGRGNTEAFF. As DNA, the CDR3 is TGTGCCAGCAGGTTACAAGGTCGGGGGAACACTGAAGCTTTCTTT.

The V gene is TRBV10-3, the J gene TRBJ2-5, with D perhaps TRBD2 (6 bases). With 8 bases removed from V and 5 bases from J, the gap between germline ends came to 18 bases. The CDR3 has 14 residues. Germline assignment: CDR1 ENHRY and CDR2 SYGVKD. The CDR3 DNA sequence: TGTGCCATCGGGGAGCGGGCCCTTGGGGAGACCCAGTACTTC. Protein sequence: CAIGERALGETQYF.

The CDR3 loop is CASSVGVSSGNTIYF. The CDR3, as DNA: TGTGCCAGCAGCGTAGGAGTTTCCTCTGGAAACACCATATATTTT. This chain uses TRBV9 with TRBJ1-3, with D unresolved. Germline loops: CDR1 SGDLS, CDR2 YYNGEE. The CDR3 extends over 15 amino acids. Trimming shortened V by 0 bases and J by 0 bases, and 7 bases separated the two germline ends.